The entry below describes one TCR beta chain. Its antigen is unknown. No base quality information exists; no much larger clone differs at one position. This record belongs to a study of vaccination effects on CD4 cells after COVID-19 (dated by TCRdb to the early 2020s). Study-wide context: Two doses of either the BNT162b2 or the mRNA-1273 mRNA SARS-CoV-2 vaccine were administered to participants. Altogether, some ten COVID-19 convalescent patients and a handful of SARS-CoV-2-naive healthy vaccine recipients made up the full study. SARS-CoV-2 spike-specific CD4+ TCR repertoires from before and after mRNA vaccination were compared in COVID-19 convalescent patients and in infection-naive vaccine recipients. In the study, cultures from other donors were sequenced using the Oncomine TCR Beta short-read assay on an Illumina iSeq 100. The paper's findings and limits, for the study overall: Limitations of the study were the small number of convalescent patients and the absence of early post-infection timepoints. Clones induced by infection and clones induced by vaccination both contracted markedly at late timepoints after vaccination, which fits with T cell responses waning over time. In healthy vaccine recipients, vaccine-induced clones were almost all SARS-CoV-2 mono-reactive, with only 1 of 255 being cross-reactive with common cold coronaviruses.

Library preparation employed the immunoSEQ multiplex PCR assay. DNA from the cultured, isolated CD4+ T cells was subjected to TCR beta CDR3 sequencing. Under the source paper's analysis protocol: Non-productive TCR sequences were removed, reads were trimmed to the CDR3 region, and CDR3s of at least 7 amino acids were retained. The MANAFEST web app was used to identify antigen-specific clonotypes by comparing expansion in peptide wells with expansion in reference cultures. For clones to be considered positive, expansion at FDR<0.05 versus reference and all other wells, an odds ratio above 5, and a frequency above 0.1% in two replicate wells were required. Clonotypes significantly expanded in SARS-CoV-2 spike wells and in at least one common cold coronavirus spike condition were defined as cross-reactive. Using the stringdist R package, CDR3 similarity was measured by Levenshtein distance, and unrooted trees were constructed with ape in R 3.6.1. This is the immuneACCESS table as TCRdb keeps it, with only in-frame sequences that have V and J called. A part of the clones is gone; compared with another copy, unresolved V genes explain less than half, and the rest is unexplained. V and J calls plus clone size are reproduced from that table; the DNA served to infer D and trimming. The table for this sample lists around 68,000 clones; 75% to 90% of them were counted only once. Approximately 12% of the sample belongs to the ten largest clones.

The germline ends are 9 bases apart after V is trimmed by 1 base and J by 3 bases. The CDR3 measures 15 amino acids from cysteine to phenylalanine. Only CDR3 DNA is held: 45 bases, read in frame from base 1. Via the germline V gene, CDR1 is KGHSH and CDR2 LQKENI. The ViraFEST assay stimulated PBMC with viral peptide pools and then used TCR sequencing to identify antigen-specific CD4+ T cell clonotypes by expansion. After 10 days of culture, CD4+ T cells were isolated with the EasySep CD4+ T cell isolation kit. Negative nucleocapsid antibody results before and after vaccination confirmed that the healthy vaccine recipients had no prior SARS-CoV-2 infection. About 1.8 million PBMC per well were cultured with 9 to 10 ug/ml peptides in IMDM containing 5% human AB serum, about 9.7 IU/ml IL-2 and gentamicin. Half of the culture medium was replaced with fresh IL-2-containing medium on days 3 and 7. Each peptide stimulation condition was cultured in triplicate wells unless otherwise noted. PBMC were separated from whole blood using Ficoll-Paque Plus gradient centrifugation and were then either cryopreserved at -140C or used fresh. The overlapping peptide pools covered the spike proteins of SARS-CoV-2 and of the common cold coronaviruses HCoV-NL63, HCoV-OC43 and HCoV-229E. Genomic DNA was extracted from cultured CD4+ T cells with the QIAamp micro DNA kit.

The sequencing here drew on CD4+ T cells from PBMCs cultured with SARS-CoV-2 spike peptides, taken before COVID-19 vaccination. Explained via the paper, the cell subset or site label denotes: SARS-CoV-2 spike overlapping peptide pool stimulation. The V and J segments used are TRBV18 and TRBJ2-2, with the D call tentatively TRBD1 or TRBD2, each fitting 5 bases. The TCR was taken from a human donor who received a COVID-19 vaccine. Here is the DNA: TGTGCCAGCTCACCACGTTTGGGGGACACCGGGGAGCTGTTTTTT. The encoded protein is CASSPRLGDTGELFF. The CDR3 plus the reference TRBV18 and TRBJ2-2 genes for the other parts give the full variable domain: NAGVMQNPRHLVRRRGQEARLRCSPMKGHSHVYWYRQLPEEGLKFMVYLQKENIIDESGMPKERFSAEFPKEGPSILRIQQVVRGDSAAYFCASSPRLGDTGELFFGEGSRLTVL.